These 28 T cell receptor beta chains share one sample of origin, sequenced in a study of shared clonotypes between healthy human individuals (TCRdb year 2020). The library was produced with the immunoSEQ multiplex PCR assay. Sourced from immuneACCESS, this table was stored by TCRdb with only in-frame sequences that have V and J called. A share of the clones is absent; for the studies checked, an unresolved V gene accounts for under half, and the remainder has no known explanation. The sample table holds about 1.5 million clones, of which around 97% were seen once. The ten most abundant clones make up approximately 1.2% of the sample. The material sequenced was naive CD4+ T cells sorted from blood. Interpreted using the paper, the cell subset or site label stands for: CD45RA+ positively selected. The source is a man aged 30-40 years in good health.

This clone showed up just a few times. The J gene is TRBJ1-2, the V gene TRBV7-9; 11 bases are a match to TRBD1. The CDR3 loop spans 15 amino acids. Germline V gene lookup returns CDR1 SEHNR and CDR2 FQNEAQ (reference sequence). V shed 5 bases and J 4 bases; nucleotides not matched to a gene: 6. CDR3 loop: CASSPPGTGGYGYTF. DNA for the CDR3: TGTGCCAGCAGCCCCCCCGGGACAGGGGGCTATGGCTACACCTTC.

This chain links TRBV28 with TRBJ2-2; 7 bases match TRBD2. The CDR3 has 12 amino acids. In germline, CDR1 is MDHEN, CDR2 SYDVKM. J was trimmed by 7 bases and V by 8 bases; bases with no gene match: 4. CDR3 bases: TGTGCCAGCGGACTAGTCGGCGGGGAGCTGTTTTTT. This translates into CASGLVGGELFF.

V is TRBV9 and J is TRBJ2-3; D is ambiguous. The CDR3 spans 15 residues. Germline CDR1 is SGDLS and CDR2 is YYNGEE. The germline V and J ends were trimmed by 0 bases and 0 bases, with 8 bases remaining between them. In nucleotides, the CDR3 is TGTGCCAGCAGCGTAGAAGGGTATAGCACAGATACGCAGTATTTT. It translates to CASSVEGYSTDTQYF. Full variable domain (rest looked up from reference TRBV9 and TRBJ2-3): DSGVTQTPKHLITATGQRVTLRCSPRSGDLSVYWYQQSLDQGLQFLIQYYNGEERAKGNILERFSAQQFPDLHSELNLSSLELGDSALYFCASSVEGYSTDTQYFGPGTRLTVL.

J is TRBJ2-7 and V is TRBV5-1; D uncertain. Germline lookup yields CDR1 SGHRS and CDR2 YFSETQ. The CDR3 extends over 14 amino acids. With 0 bases removed from V and 6 bases from J, the gap between germline ends came to 13 bases. CDR3 sequence (DNA): TGCGCCAGCAGCTTGGGTGGGGTTTTAGGCGAGCAGTACTTC. Translated: CASSLGGVLGEQYF. The variable domain in full, completed from reference TRBV5-1 and TRBJ2-7, reads KAGVTQTPRYLIKTRGQQVTLSCSPISGHRSVSWYQQTPGQGLQFLFEYFSETQRNKGNFPGRFSGRQFSNSRSEMNVSTLELGDSALYLCASSLGGVLGEQYFGPGTRLTVT.

This rearrangement joins TRBV29-1 to TRBJ1-4; D is possibly TRBD1 (5 bases). The V gene's germline CDR1 is SQVTM and CDR2 ANQGSEA. CDR3 length: 14 residues. Trimming pared 0 bases from V and 8 bases from J, leaving 13 bases between. CDR3 bases: TGCAGCGTTGAAGAACATCAGGGTAGAGAAAAACTGTTTTTT. This sequence encodes CSVEEHQGREKLFF.

This sequence joins TRBV25-1 and TRBJ2-1; 10 positions agree with TRBD2. The length of the CDR3 is 15 residues. Germline V gives CDR1 MGHDK, CDR2 SYGVNS. V was clipped by 4 bases and J by 6 bases; unmatched bases: 6. This CDR3 is CASSVGTSASNEQFF. The DNA for the CDR3 is TGTGCCAGCAGTGTTGGGACTAGCGCCTCCAATGAGCAGTTCTTC.

The chain has TRBV5-5 and TRBJ2-7; 15 bases agree with TRBD2. Losses at the gene ends were 4 bases for V and 4 bases for J; bases not matched to a gene: 9. Germline-derived CDR1 and CDR2 are SGHKS and YYEKEE (reference sequence). The CDR3 contains 17 residues. The CDR3 loop reads CASSVGLAGGGMYEQYF. The CDR3, as DNA: TGTGCCAGCAGCGTGGGACTAGCGGGAGGAGGCATGTACGAGCAGTACTTC.

The chain links TRBV6-6 to TRBJ1-1; D gene ambiguous. CDR3 length equals 11 residues. V lost 6 bases to trimming and J lost 4 bases, with 6 bases between them. Germline CDR1 MNHNY, CDR2 SVGAGI (reference sequence). In nucleotides, the CDR3 is TGTGCCAGCAGCCTTAGCACTGAAGCTTTCTTT. Translating it yields CASSLSTEAFF.

The chain has TRBV2 and TRBJ2-5; D possibly corresponds to TRBD2 (5 bases). CDR3 length: 15 amino acids. The V end was cut by 6 bases, the J end by 4 bases, with 18 bases between. CDR1 SNHLY and CDR2 FYNNEI come from the germline V gene. In nucleotides, the CDR3 is TGTGCCAGCAGCCGGGAAGGACCCAGGATAGAGACCCAGTACTTC. Translating gives CASSREGPRIETQYF.

The rearrangement uses TRBV7-3 and TRBJ2-7; no clear D gene. Looked up from germline, CDR1 is SGHTA and CDR2 is FQGTGA. With 5 bases removed from V and 6 bases from J, the gap between germline ends came to 5 bases. The CDR3 sequence is 10 residues long. In nucleotides, the CDR3 is TGTGCCAGCAGCAAAACCGAGCAGTACTTC. Translating gives CASSKTEQYF.

This chain connects TRBV6-6 to TRBJ1-5; the D gene is possibly TRBD1 (6 bases). This CDR3 contains 14 residues. The germline CDR1 and CDR2 sequences are MNHNY and SVGAGI (reference sequence). Trimming stripped 3 bases from V and 6 bases from J, with 12 bases between. The CDR3 DNA sequence: TGTGCCAGCAGTTATAGAACAGGGTTTCAGCCCCAGCATTTT. Translation: CASSYRTGFQPQHF.

This clone was seen only once. The chain recombines TRBV29-1 with TRBJ2-3; D is undetermined. Germline assignment: CDR1 SQVTM and CDR2 ANQGSEA. With 5 bases removed from V and 2 bases from J, the gap between germline ends came to 14 bases. CDR3 size: 14 residues. The CDR3, as DNA: TGCAGCGTTTTGAGGTCGGTTCTCACAGATACGCAGTATTTT. It yields the protein CSVLRSVLTDTQYF.

The V and J genes are TRBV5-1 and TRBJ2-1, with D perhaps matching TRBD1 (5 bases). Looked up from germline, CDR1 is SGHRS and CDR2 is YFSETQ. The germline V and J ends were trimmed by 7 bases and 5 bases, with 16 bases remaining between them. The CDR3 loop spans 14 amino acids. The CDR3 DNA is TGCGCCAGCCGTCGTCAGGGCGGCGACAATGAGCAGTTCTTC. Translated, it gives CASRRQGGDNEQFF.

CDR3 sequence reads: CASSPLETGLIYEQYF. In DNA, the CDR3 is TGTGCCAGCTCACCACTCGAGACAGGCCTCATCTACGAGCAGTACTTC. The V gene is TRBV18, the J gene TRBJ2-7, with D possibly TRBD1 on 6 matching bases. CDR1 and CDR2 (germline): KGHSH, LQKENI. The CDR3 sequence is 16 residues long. V lost 1 base and J 3 bases, leaving 16 bases between the germline ends.

V is TRBV7-9 and J is TRBJ2-3; D may be TRBD1 (5 bases). The CDR3 length is 16 residues. The V gene's germline CDR1 is SEHNR and CDR2 FQNEAQ (reference sequence). V was pared by 0 bases and J by 2 bases, with 12 bases between. The CDR3 loop is CASSLALREYTDTQYF. DNA for the CDR3: TGTGCCAGCAGCTTAGCGCTCAGGGAATACACAGATACGCAGTATTTT.

The rearrangement uses TRBV9 and TRBJ1-3; TRBD1 is a possible D gene (5 bases). Germline assignment: CDR1 SGDLS and CDR2 YYNGEE. The CDR3 consists of 14 residues. Trimming shortened V by 3 bases and J by 2 bases, and 9 bases separated the two germline ends. The CDR3 nucleotides are TGTGCCAGCAGCGAGGGGTGGCCTGGAAACACCATATATTTT. It codes for CASSEGWPGNTIYF.

This clone showed up just once. This rearrangement joins TRBV20-1 to TRBJ2-7; the D gene is possibly TRBD1 (5 bases). The CDR3 extends over 11 amino acids. Germline CDR1 is DFQATT and CDR2 is SNEGSKA (reference sequence). Trimming left V 7 bases short and J 6 bases short, with 13 bases between. The CDR3 reads CSGGQGREQYF. CDR3 nucleotide sequence: TGCAGTGGCGGTCAGGGTCGCGAGCAGTACTTC.

For the CDR3, the DNA is TGTGCCAGTAGAATACCGGGAGGCCGAAATGAGCAGTTCTTC. Its translation is CASRIPGGRNEQFF. The chain recombines TRBV19 with TRBJ2-1; 7 bases map to TRBD2. V gave up 6 bases and J gave up 7 bases; unmatched junction bases: 9. Germline-derived CDR1 and CDR2 are LNHDA and SQIVND (reference sequence). This CDR3 comprises 14 residues.

This rearrangement joins TRBV6-6 to TRBJ2-1; 10 bases fit TRBD2. The trim removed 0 bases at V and 12 bases at J, leaving 8 bases unmatched. This CDR3 has 15 amino acids. The V gene's germline CDR1 is MNHNY and CDR2 SVGAGI (reference sequence). CDR3 coding DNA: TGTGCCAGCAGTTACTCGACCCTAGCGGGAGATCGGCAGTTCTTC. This gives the protein CASSYSTLAGDRQFF.

The genes are TRBV19 and TRBJ2-1, with 13 bases aligning to TRBD2. Germline-derived CDR1 and CDR2 are LNHDA and SQIVND (reference sequence). The J segment lost 9 bases and the V segment lost 3 bases, leaving 8 bases of the junction unmatched. The CDR3 contains 16 residues. The CDR3 here is CASSIMRLAGGGEQFF. The CDR3 DNA reads as TGTGCCAGTAGTATTATGAGACTAGCGGGAGGAGGTGAGCAGTTCTTC.

V and J are TRBV28 and TRBJ1-1; 7 bases align to TRBD1. The CDR3 is 14 residues long. J lost 4 bases, V lost 1 base, and 3 bases had no gene match. Germline V gene lookup returns CDR1 MDHEN and CDR2 SYDVKM. The CDR3 DNA reads as TGTGCCAGCAGTTTATCGGCAGGGGGCACTGAAGCTTTCTTT. Encoded protein: CASSLSAGGTEAFF.

In regard to this clone: Sequence at one end of the junction differs from germline and may be a read error. V usage is TRBV20-1 and J usage is TRBJ2-7; D may be TRBD1 (6 bases). CDR1 is DFQATT and CDR2 is SNEGSKA in the germline V gene (reference sequence). This CDR3 region has 11 residues. CDR3 in amino acids: CSARDSYGQYF. CDR3 in DNA: TGCAGTGCTAGGGACAGCTACGGGCAGTACTTC.

This clone appeared a single time. The chain recombines TRBV28 with TRBJ2-7; D could derive from TRBD1 or TRBD2 (5 bases each). The CDR3 runs to 15 residues. Between the trimmed V and J ends, which lost 5 bases and 2 bases, there was a span of 16 bases. Germline lookup yields CDR1 MDHEN and CDR2 SYDVKM. For the CDR3, the DNA is TGTGCCAGCAGTCCCTCCGGGACCGTGCCCTACGAGCAGTACTTC. It specifies CASSPSGTVPYEQYF.

This clone was seen only a few times. Other DNA sequences in the sample encode the same CDR3. This sequence joins TRBV6-1 and TRBJ1-5; D is undetermined. Germline V gives CDR1 MNHNS, CDR2 SASEGT. The ends were cut back, 0 bases at V and 7 bases at J, with 4 bases in the middle. CDR3 size: 12 residues. The CDR3, as DNA: TGTGCCAGCAGTGAAGCGGTCCAGCCCCAGCATTTT. It yields the protein CASSEAVQPQHF.

The genes are TRBV2 and TRBJ1-2; 8 bases are a match to TRBD1. Germline V lookup: CDR1 SNHLY, CDR2 FYNNEI. CDR3 length: 12 amino acids. After removal of 7 bases from V and 2 bases from J, the junction contained 0 bases not matched to a gene. CDR3 residues: CASNRGNYGYTF. The CDR3 DNA reads as TGTGCCAGCAACAGGGGGAACTATGGCTACACCTTC.

This sequence joins TRBV7-2 and TRBJ2-1, with 9 bases fitting TRBD1. V dropped 3 bases and J dropped 6; count of bases not matched to a gene: 6. The CDR3 consists of 15 residues. The germline V gene has CDR1 SGHTA and CDR2 FQGNSA. CDR3 residues: CASSLGQGIGNEQFF. The CDR3 DNA reads TGTGCCAGCAGCTTGGGACAGGGTATTGGCAATGAGCAGTTCTTC.

For this clone: Other DNA variants within this sample encode the same CDR3. The chain uses TRBV5-1 and TRBJ1-1; perhaps TRBD1 as D (5 bases). The CDR3 loop spans 14 amino acids. Trimming pared 4 bases from V and 0 bases from J, leaving 10 bases between. Germline-derived CDR1 and CDR2 are SGHRS and YFSETQ. The CDR3 DNA follows: TGCGCCAGCAGCCCCCTGACAGTGAACACTGAAGCTTTCTTT. Its translation: CASSPLTVNTEAFF.

The chain recombines TRBV30 with TRBJ2-3; tentative D call: TRBD2 (6 bases). V gave up 5 bases and J gave up 1 base, with 10 bases separating them. Germline V gives CDR1 GTSNPN, CDR2 SVGIG (reference sequence). The CDR3 has 13 amino acids. CDR3 protein: CAWGSGRTDTQYF. The CDR3, as DNA: TGTGCCTGGGGTAGCGGCCGCACAGATACGCAGTATTTT.